The 3 T cell receptor beta chains reported below all come from one sample, sequenced in a study of OX40 agonist ivuxolimab in advanced cancers. The repertoire was sequenced with immunoSEQ multiplex PCR; TCRdb's copy has only in-frame clones and lacks some. The repertoire consists of more than 25,000 clones, with about 87% occurring once and the leading ten covering roughly 19%. The specimen was CD4+ or CD8+ T cells sorted from blood, collected in a trial of the OX40 agonist ivuxolimab. The receptors derive from an adult with an advanced solid tumor such as melanoma, head and neck, liver or kidney cancer.

The chain is built from TRBV6-6 and TRBJ2-7; D gene uncertain. The CDR3 has 13 amino acids. The ends were cut back, 6 bases at V and 7 bases at J, with 16 bases in the middle. The V gene's germline CDR1 is MNHNY and CDR2 SVGAGI (reference sequence). The CDR3 protein is CASRQVFSGEQYF. CDR3 coding DNA: TGTGCCAGCAGGCAGGTTTTTTCTGGTGAGCAGTACTTC.

V usage is TRBV7-9 and J usage is TRBJ2-5; 14 bases map to TRBD2. Germline V gives CDR1 SEHNR, CDR2 FQNEAQ (reference sequence). The CDR3 loop spans 15 amino acids. Trimming removed 3 bases from V and 5 bases from J; junction bases left unmatched: 2. The CDR3 region has the DNA TGTGCCAGCAGCTTGACTAGCGGGGGGGATGAGACCCAGTACTTC. It codes for CASSLTSGGDETQYF.

V is TRBV28 and J is TRBJ2-1; D may be TRBD2 (6 bases). The CDR3 has 15 residues. CDR1 MDHEN and CDR2 SYDVKM come from the germline V gene. Trimming shortened V by 2 bases and J by 8 bases, and 16 bases separated the two germline ends. The CDR3 DNA sequence: TGTGCCAGCAGTTTAGGGGCAGGATGGGGGGATGAGCAGTTCTTC. Its protein product is CASSLGAGWGDEQFF.